This paragraph covers one T cell receptor beta chain sequence. J gave up 4 bases and V 3 bases, and 12 bases lay outside the gene matches. The CDR3 runs 18 residues. Germline V gene sequence: CDR1 SGHVS, CDR2 FQNEAQ. With 60 Vbeta and 13 Jbeta primers, the PCR was carried out. Generated by immunoSEQ multiplex PCR, the TCRdb table keeps only in-frame clones and is missing some. The sample yields approximately 130,000 clones, 75% to 80% seen once. The sample belongs to a study of cytomegalovirus exposure and HLA in healthy donors. As for the study in general: Researchers previously reported finding about 110 million unique TCR beta sequences from 170 million or so T cells.

The rearrangement links TRBV7-8 to TRBJ2-7, with 13 bases lining up with TRBD2. The sequencing sample was made of PBMCs. The TCR was taken from a woman aged 40-49 years in good health and CMV-seronegative. CDR3 in DNA: TGTGCCAGCAGCTTTAATCCCGTTTCGGGACTAGCGGGATACGAGCAGTACTTC. Its translation is CASSFNPVSGLAGYEQYF.